This T cell receptor beta chain was sequenced in a study of CD8 T cells in Susac syndrome. General observations from the study: It was acknowledged by the study that relatively few individuals were included in its TCR sequencing and HLA analysis.

High-throughput TCR beta sequencing covered peripheral CD8+ and CD4+ T cells. TEMRA cells were FACS-enriched, and CD8+ and CD4+ T cells were isolated negatively. Germline-derived CDR1 and CDR2 are ENHRY and SYGVKD. The CDR3 runs 20 residues. V gave up 0 bases and J gave up 1 base; unmatched junction bases: 12. Points on this clonotype: The target antigen is unknown.

cDNA came from about 0.46 to 1 ug RNA primed by random hexamers. Amplification of TCR beta CDR3 spanned 54 Vbeta and 13 Jbeta via immunoSEQ multiplex PCR. TCRdb analysed the immunoSEQ multiplex PCR reads with MiXCR anew, one entry per CDR3 protein. This table holds fewer than 300,000 distinct CDR3 sequences, approximately 81% found once. V gene TRBV10-3 combines with J gene TRBJ2-7, with 13 bases fitting TRBD2. Sequences were obtained from CD8+ T cells from PBMCs. This clonotype originated in a human donor with multiple sclerosis. The CDR3 protein is CAISESNRWTSGSVSYEQYF. The CDR3 coding sequence is TGTGCCATCAGTGAGTCGAATAGGTGGACTAGCGGGAGCGTATCCTACGAGCAGTACTTC.